This entry lists 14 T cell receptor beta chains sequenced from one sample in a study of cytomegalovirus exposure and HLA in healthy donors. Use of 60 Vbeta and 13 Jbeta primers characterized the PCR. Generated by immunoSEQ multiplex PCR, the TCRdb table keeps only in-frame clones and is missing some. The sample includes approximately 100,000 clones, approximately 81% of them seen just once. Specimen: PBMCs. The receptors originated from a woman aged 40 to 50 in good health and CMV-seropositive.

The chain is built from TRBV7-9 and TRBJ2-7; 9 bases are a match to TRBD2. Germline trimming cut 1 base from V and 6 bases from J; bases unmatched to any gene: 4. CDR1 SEHNR and CDR2 FQNEAQ come from the germline V gene (reference sequence). The CDR3 covers 14 residues. CDR3: CASSLGGTSFEQYF. CDR3 coding DNA: TGTGCCAGCAGCTTAGGGGGGACTAGCTTCGAGCAGTACTTC.

The chain uses TRBV5-6 and TRBJ1-2, with D perhaps matching TRBD1 (6 bases). The germline V gene encodes CDR1 SGHDT and CDR2 YYEEEE. V lost 4 bases, J lost 8 bases, and 21 bases lay in between. This CDR3 spans 15 amino acids. The CDR3 sequence: CASSPNWILQGGYTF. The CDR3 bases are TGTGCCAGCAGCCCGAACTGGATCCTCCAGGGGGGCTACACCTTC.

The chain couples TRBV18 to TRBJ1-1; D is perhaps TRBD1 (6 bases). V was clipped by 4 bases and J by 1 base, with 19 bases between them. The CDR3 is made up of 17 amino acids. Germline V gene data show CDR1 as KGHSH and CDR2 as LQKENI. The CDR3 nucleotides are TGTGCCAGCTCACGGCAGGGGATGGGGGATGGGAACACTGAAGCTTTCTTT. It specifies CASSRQGMGDGNTEAFF.

This rearrangement joins TRBV7-9 to TRBJ2-6; 10 positions match TRBD1. Germline V gene data show CDR1 as SEHNR and CDR2 as FQNEAQ (reference sequence). V shed 8 bases and J 1 base; nucleotides not matched to a gene: 5. The CDR3 is made up of 16 amino acids. This CDR3 reads CASGTGAYSGANVLTF. The CDR3 coding sequence is TGTGCCAGCGGGACAGGGGCATATTCTGGGGCCAACGTCCTGACTTTC.

The gene calls are TRBV7-6 and TRBJ2-5; TRBD2 agrees at 7 bases. With the DNA end fitting TRBJ2-7 better, the J assignment may be wrong. Germline V gene sequence: CDR1 SGHVS, CDR2 FNYEAQ. The CDR3 totals 16 residues. The CDR3 region is CASSLYGVGGSYEQYF. CDR3 DNA: TGTGCCAGCAGCTTATATGGGGTTGGCGGGAGCTACGAGCAGTACTTC.

DNA for the CDR3: TGCGCCAGCAGCCAAACTCAAGAGACCCAGTACTTC. Translation gives CASSQTQETQYF. This rearrangement joins TRBV5-1 to TRBJ2-5; D unresolved. Germline lookup yields CDR1 SGHRS and CDR2 YFSETQ. The CDR3 totals 12 residues. With 4 bases removed from V and 2 bases from J, the gap between germline ends came to 6 bases.

This sequence joins TRBV27 and TRBJ2-7; 14 bases are shared with TRBD2. The CDR3 is 15 residues long. Per germline, CDR1 MNHEY and CDR2 SMNVEV (reference sequence). Trimming cost V 5 bases and J 7 bases; bases outside gene matches: 7. CDR3 in DNA: TGTGCCAGCAGTCCCGGGACTAGCGGGAGAGGGGAGCAGTACTTC. Translating gives CASSPGTSGRGEQYF.

This clone is judged medium-sized (0.01 to 0.1%). The chain is built from TRBV7-9 and TRBJ2-7, with TRBD1 matching over 11 bases. Per germline, CDR1 SEHNR and CDR2 FQNEAQ (reference sequence). The CDR3 spans 15 residues. V dropped 3 bases and J dropped 3; count of bases not matched to a gene: 4. The CDR3 loop reads CASSFRGQGDYEQYF. The DNA for the CDR3 is TGTGCCAGCAGCTTTAGGGGACAGGGGGACTACGAGCAGTACTTC.

V gene TRBV2 combines with J gene TRBJ2-3, with 7 bases aligning to TRBD2. CDR1 SNHLY and CDR2 FYNNEI come from the germline V gene. Trimming removed 6 bases from V and 3 bases from J; junction bases left unmatched: 9. The CDR3 spans 15 residues. The CDR3 sequence: CASSLGGSRTDTQYF. CDR3 DNA: TGTGCCAGCAGCCTGGGCGGGAGCCGGACAGATACGCAGTATTTT.

The chain joins TRBV19 to TRBJ2-5, with 7 bases fitting TRBD1. The ends lost 3 bases at V and 2 bases at J; junction bases unmatched: 6. From germline, CDR1 is LNHDA and CDR2 SQIVND (reference sequence). CDR3 length: 15 residues. CDR3 in DNA: TGTGCCAGTAGTATCGTCTACAGGGGTCAAGAGACCCAGTACTTC. Its protein is CASSIVYRGQETQYF.

This clone has only a few counts. The chain combines TRBV5-1 with TRBJ2-2; 10 bases are a match to TRBD2. The CDR3 contains 16 residues. Germline CDR1 reads SGHRS; CDR2 reads YFSETQ. After removal of 1 base from V and 4 bases from J, the junction contained 4 bases not matched to a gene. CDR3 protein: CASSLTSGVPTGELFF. CDR3 DNA: TGCGCCAGCAGCTTGACTAGCGGGGTTCCCACCGGGGAGCTGTTTTTT.

The chain carries TRBV14 and TRBJ1-2; D not resolved. The CDR3 spans 12 residues. Trimming shortened V by 4 bases and J by 10 bases, and 13 bases separated the two germline ends. Germline V lookup: CDR1 SGHDN, CDR2 FVKESK. The CDR3 here is CASSPTTEVYTF. Written as DNA, the CDR3 is TGTGCCAGCAGCCCTACCACGGAGGTCTACACCTTC.

The chain links TRBV15 to TRBJ2-5; 8 bases fit TRBD1. The CDR3 consists of 17 residues. Germline V gene data show CDR1 as LNHNV and CDR2 as YYDKDF (reference sequence). V lost 0 bases and J lost 3; bases outside the gene matches: 9. In DNA form, the CDR3 reads TGTGCCACCAGCAGAGACTATGGGGACAGGAACGAAGAGACCCAGTACTTC. Translating gives CATSRDYGDRNEETQYF.

V and J are TRBV5-5 and TRBJ1-5, with D possibly TRBD1 on 6 matching bases. Germline V gene data show CDR1 as SGHKS and CDR2 as YYEKEE (reference sequence). The V gene lost 5 bases and the J gene lost 7 bases, with 16 bases spanning the gap. The CDR3 totals 14 residues. The CDR3 DNA reads TGTGCCAGCAGTTGGGAGACAGGTTTGCAGCCCCAGCATTTT. Amino acid sequence: CASSWETGLQPQHF.